This TCR beta chain was retrieved from a study of blood T cell repertoires in COVID-19 (dated by TCRdb to the early 2020s). Study-level background: The collaborator samples originated in the United States, Italy and Spain and spanned the acute and convalescent phases of COVID-19. The prospective study material was composed of cDNA or gDNA derived from T cells, B-cell-depleted T cells, or PBMCs. The dataset comprised deeply sampled blood TCRbeta repertoires from subjects exposed to, actively infected with, or recovered from COVID-19. A freely available public database, intended as a resource for researchers studying the immune response to SARS-CoV-2, is where the repertoires were released. Samples came from the ongoing ImmuneRACE study (first 160 participants) plus 1,254 subjects from 6 global collaborators. The sample metadata nearly always contained a de-identified subject ID, COVID-19 status, age in years and sex. Where HLA class I and class II types were available, the types were taken from metadata supplied by the sample provider, not from assay-based typing.

Participants in the prospective study were aged about 18 to 95 years, lived in about two dozen United States geographic areas, and enrolled through a virtual design. In the prospective study, participants were assigned to cohorts based on the clinical history participants reported in a screening survey and a study questionnaire. Recovered participants in ImmuneRACE Cohort 3 were defined by two consecutive negative NP/OP PCR tests, clearance by a healthcare professional, or resolution of symptoms. Each participant in the prospective study had whole blood, serum and a nasopharyngeal or oropharyngeal swab collected by mobile phlebotomists. Participants in the prospective study had the option to provide additional blood draws and questionnaires over an approximately 2-month period. Blood samples from the prospective study were shipped frozen or at room temperature prior to DNA extraction. Paper-wide results and their limitations: How much clinical and demographic metadata was included differed by source and by participant, and the metadata was provided uncurated.

Based on the germline V gene, the CDR1 and CDR2 sequences are SGHRS and YFSETQ. V is cut by 1 base and J by 5 bases, and the space between the germline ends is 7 bases. The CDR3 runs 13 amino acids, cysteine and phenylalanine included. The sequence is cut down to CDR3 DNA, 39 bases in frame from base 1. As regards this clone: Its binding antigen is unknown. Base qualities were left out, and no much larger clone turns up one base away.

TCRbeta CDR3 regions were amplified from genomic DNA by means of the immunoSEQ Assay, a bias-controlled multiplex PCR. On the authors' methods: Nucleated cell counts per sample were estimated from amplification of reference gene primers within the assay. To quantify the absolute abundance of each unique TCRbeta CDR3 rearrangement, sequence reads were collapsed and filtered. For each sample, productive Simpson clonality was calculated as the square root of Simpson's diversity index over productive rearrangements. In TCRdb, the immuneACCESS table is reduced to in-frame sequences with V and J assigned. These tables do not hold every clone; where another copy was compared, an unresolved V gene accounts for under half, and the others remain unexplained. Clonal size and the V and J genes are those of that table, whereas D and trimming came from the DNA. For this sample the table gives roughly 160,000 clones, of which 65% to 85% were detected only once. The top ten hold over 10% of the sample.

Sequencing used PBMCs or T cells enriched from blood (not recorded which). The V gene is TRBV5-1 and the J gene is TRBJ2-1; perhaps TRBD2 is the D gene, with 6 bases matching. The sequence derives from a woman aged 55-70 years who had recovered from COVID-19. The sequenced DNA is TGCGCCAGCAGCTTGCTAGCGAACAATGAGCAGTTCTTC. This yields the protein CASSLLANNEQFF.